These T cell receptor beta chains were read from a single sample in a study of T cells expressing NK-cell markers. TCRdb reanalyzed the 5' RACE reads, giving one entry per CDR3 protein sequence and no DNA. The sample includes about 410,000 distinct CDR3 sequences. The sequenced sample was blood T cells: a sorted CD56 or NKG2C T cell subset, CD4+ or CD8+ T cells, or bulk PBMC T cells (not recorded which). Source of these receptors: a woman between 50 and 59 years old in good health. CDR3s include the opening cysteine and the closing phenylalanine or tryptophan. Fields, in order: V gene, J gene, CDR3 protein.

V gene: TRBV27; J gene: TRBJ2-4; CDR3 protein: CASSYARGQAIQYF
V gene: TRBV20-1; J gene: TRBJ1-1; CDR3 protein: CSARGIGGPYEAFF
V gene: TRBV7-9; J gene: TRBJ2-4; CDR3 protein: CASSSPGLAKNIQYF
V gene: TRBV5-4; J gene: TRBJ2-1; CDR3 protein: CASGPQRWNEQFF
V gene: TRBV9; J gene: TRBJ2-3; CDR3 protein: CASSASSGRKGDTQYF
V gene: TRBV19; J gene: TRBJ2-2; CDR3 protein: CASKGLAGSGAYGELFF
V gene: TRBV7-2; J gene: TRBJ2-3; CDR3 protein: CASSAEGHDTDTQYF
V gene: TRBV6-1; J gene: TRBJ2-2; CDR3 protein: CASSELTIGAGELFF
V gene: TRBV10-3; J gene: TRBJ2-2; CDR3 protein: CAIRTGDTGELFF
V gene: TRBV5-6; J gene: TRBJ2-3; CDR3 protein: CASSPGGADTQYF
V gene: TRBV12-3/TRBV12-4; J gene: TRBJ2-7; CDR3 protein: CASSRGTIYEQYF
V gene: TRBV7-3; J gene: TRBJ2-1; CDR3 protein: CASSAFVGIRTNEQFF
V gene: TRBV24-1; J gene: TRBJ2-7; CDR3 protein: CATSDPSDRDEQYF
V gene: TRBV24-1; J gene: TRBJ2-2; CDR3 protein: CATSDQRQGRDTGELFF
V gene: TRBV20-1; J gene: TRBJ2-5; CDR3 protein: CSARGLTGRETQYF
V gene: TRBV5-1; J gene: TRBJ2-2; CDR3 protein: CASSLDASGTGELFF
V gene: TRBV27; J gene: TRBJ2-3; CDR3 protein: CASSLGVSDTQYF
V gene: TRBV5-1; J gene: TRBJ2-7; CDR3 protein: CASSSAGIPAYEQYF
V gene: TRBV15; J gene: TRBJ1-1; CDR3 protein: CATSRRTGPNTEAFF
V gene: TRBV12-3/TRBV12-4; J gene: TRBJ1-1; CDR3 protein: CASRHRDRVHTEAFF
V gene: TRBV4-1; J gene: TRBJ2-1; CDR3 protein: CASSEGVGGNEQFF
V gene: TRBV7-9; J gene: TRBJ1-4; CDR3 protein: CASSSGQEITNEKLFF
V gene: TRBV5-1; J gene: TRBJ1-5; CDR3 protein: CASSVGQGVNQPQHF
V gene: TRBV12-3/TRBV12-4; J gene: TRBJ2-3; CDR3 protein: CASSPGGQGGMDTQYF
V gene: TRBV29-1; J gene: TRBJ2-7; CDR3 protein: CSGKGAQGGEQYF
V gene: TRBV30; J gene: TRBJ2-3; CDR3 protein: CAWKKGAGADTQYF
V gene: TRBV6-5; J gene: TRBJ2-5; CDR3 protein: CASSYSSGRAGETQYF
V gene: TRBV5-5; J gene: TRBJ2-1; CDR3 protein: CASSVIAGDPNEQFF
V gene: TRBV21-1; J gene: TRBJ1-2; CDR3 protein: CASTPQEVLGGYTF